Below are 4 T cell receptor beta chains sequenced from a single sample in a study of lymphopenia after photon versus proton radiotherapy. The repertoire was sequenced with immunoSEQ multiplex PCR; TCRdb's copy has only in-frame clones and lacks some. This sample yields about 160,000 clones, of which less than 90% are seen a single time; less than 6% belongs to the top ten. The specimen was peripheral blood, collected from a patient treated with photon-based radiotherapy. The receptors were gathered from a man aged 45-65 years with gastric cancer.

This chain uses TRBV7-2 with TRBJ2-7; TRBD2 agrees at 10 bases. This CDR3 region has 14 residues. V was pared by 3 bases and J by 13 bases, with 12 bases of the junction left unmatched. The V gene's germline CDR1 is SGHTA and CDR2 FQGNSA. CDR3 coding DNA: TGTGCCAGCAGCTTGGGTAGCGGGAGGCCGGAAGAATACTTC. This translates into CASSLGSGRPEEYF.

The J gene is TRBJ2-2, the V gene TRBV19; the D is unclear. This CDR3 region has 14 residues. The germline V gene has CDR1 LNHDA and CDR2 SQIVND (reference sequence). V lost 3 bases to trimming and J lost 4 bases, with 9 bases between them. The CDR3 sequence: CASSIDSITGELFF. In nucleotides, the CDR3 is TGTGCCAGTAGTATTGACTCAATCACCGGGGAGCTGTTTTTT.

The chain is built from TRBV5-1 and TRBJ1-1; D is possibly TRBD1 (6 bases). Trimming removed 4 bases from V and 5 bases from J, with 15 bases in between. The length of the CDR3 is 14 residues. Germline values: CDR1 SGHRS, CDR2 YFSETQ. The CDR3 DNA reads as TGCGCCAGCAGCCACATGAGAGGACAGACTGAAGCTTTCTTT. Its translation is CASSHMRGQTEAFF.

The rearrangement links TRBV2 to TRBJ1-5; D call uncertain. The germline gives CDR1 SNHLY, CDR2 FYNNEI. Trimming stripped 3 bases from V and 2 bases from J, with 11 bases between. This CDR3 is built from 15 residues. The CDR3 loop reads CASSDLGVGNQPQHF. CDR3 coding DNA: TGTGCCAGCAGTGATCTCGGCGTAGGCAATCAGCCCCAGCATTTT.